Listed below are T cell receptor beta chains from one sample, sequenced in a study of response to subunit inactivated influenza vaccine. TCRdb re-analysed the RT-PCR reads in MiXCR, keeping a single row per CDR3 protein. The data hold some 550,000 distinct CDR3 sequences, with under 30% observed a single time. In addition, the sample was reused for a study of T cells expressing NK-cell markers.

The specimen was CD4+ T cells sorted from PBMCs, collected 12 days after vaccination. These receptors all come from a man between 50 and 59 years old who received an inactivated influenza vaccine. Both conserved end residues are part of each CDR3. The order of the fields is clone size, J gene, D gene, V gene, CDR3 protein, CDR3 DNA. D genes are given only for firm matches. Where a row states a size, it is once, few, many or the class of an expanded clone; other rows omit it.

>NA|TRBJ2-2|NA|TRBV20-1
CSARDRGVVGELFF
TGCAGTGCTAGAGACAGGGGGGTTGTCGGGGAGCTGTTTTTT
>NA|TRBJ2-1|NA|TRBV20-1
CSARDGGLRPNEQFF
TGCAGTGCTAGAGATGGGGGACTCCGGCCCAATGAGCAGTTCTTC
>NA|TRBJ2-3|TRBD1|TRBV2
CASNRGLTDTQYF
TGTGCCAGCAACAGGGGGTTGACAGATACGCAGTATTTT
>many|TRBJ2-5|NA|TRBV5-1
CASRSYGAQGETQYF
TGCGCCAGCAGGTCTTACGGGGCACAAGGAGAGACCCAGTACTTC
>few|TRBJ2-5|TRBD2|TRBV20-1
CSARRSGGETQYF
TGCAGTGCTAGACGTAGCGGGGGTGAGACCCAGTACTTC
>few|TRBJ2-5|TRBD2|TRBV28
CASIPPPGLRSGRVDQETQYF
TGTGCCAGCATCCCACCCCCCGGGCTCCGTAGCGGGAGGGTTGATCAAGAGACCCAGTACTTC
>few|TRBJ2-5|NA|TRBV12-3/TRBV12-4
CASSSEMGRDMDF
TGTGCCAGCAGTTCCGAAATGGGACGGGACATGGACTTC
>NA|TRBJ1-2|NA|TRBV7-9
CASSPNPNYGYTF
TGTGCCAGCAGCCCCAATCCTAACTATGGCTACACCTTC
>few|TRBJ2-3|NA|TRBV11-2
CASSPKEGITDTQYF
TGTGCCAGCAGCCCCAAGGAGGGCATCACAGATACGCAGTATTTT
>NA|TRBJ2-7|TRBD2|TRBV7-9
CASSYSSGGTYEQYF
TGTGCCAGCAGCTATTCTAGCGGGGGAACCTACGAGCAGTACTTC
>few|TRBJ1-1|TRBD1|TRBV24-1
CATSDSSQGAETEAFF
TGTGCCACCAGTGATTCGTCCCAGGGGGCAGAGACTGAAGCTTTCTTT
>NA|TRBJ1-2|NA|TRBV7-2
CASSLGFWAALNYGYTF
TGTGCCAGCAGCTTAGGTTTCTGGGCAGCGCTGAACTATGGCTACACCTTC
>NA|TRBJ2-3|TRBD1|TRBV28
CASRSGQGSTDTQYF
TGTGCCAGCAGGTCTGGACAGGGAAGCACAGATACGCAGTATTTT
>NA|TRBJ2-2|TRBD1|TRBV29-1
CSVRTGGNTGELFF
TGCAGCGTCCGCACAGGGGGTAACACCGGGGAGCTGTTTTTT
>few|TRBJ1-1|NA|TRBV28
CASSFRPQVGTEAFF
TGTGCCAGCAGCTTCCGTCCTCAGGTGGGGACTGAAGCTTTCTTT
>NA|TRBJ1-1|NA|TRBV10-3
CAISVGANTEAFF
TGTGCCATCAGTGTGGGGGCAAACACTGAAGCTTTCTTT
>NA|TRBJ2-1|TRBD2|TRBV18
CASSPASLAGALANEQFF
TGTGCCAGCTCACCAGCTTCGCTAGCGGGAGCCCTTGCCAATGAGCAGTTCTTC
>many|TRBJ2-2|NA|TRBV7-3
CASSPGTLSGELFF
TGTGCCAGCAGCCCCGGGACTCTTTCGGGGGAGCTGTTTTTT
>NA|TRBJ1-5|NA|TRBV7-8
CASSLIRDQPQHF
TGTGCCAGCAGCTTAATCAGGGACCAGCCCCAGCATTTT
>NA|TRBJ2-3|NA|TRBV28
CASSQGFGTDTQYF
TGTGCCAGCAGTCAGGGATTTGGCACAGATACGCAGTATTTT
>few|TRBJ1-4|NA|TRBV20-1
CSAREGGSYEKLFF
TGCAGTGCTAGGGAGGGGGGTTCCTATGAAAAACTGTTTTTT
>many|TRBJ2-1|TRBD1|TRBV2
CASSVLGGRYNEQFF
TGTGCCAGCAGTGTATTAGGGGGCAGATACAATGAGCAGTTCTTC
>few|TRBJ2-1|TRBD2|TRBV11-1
CASSLAPGPPLAGEYNEQFF
TGTGCCAGCAGCTTAGCGCCAGGCCCCCCTTTGGCGGGAGAGTACAATGAGCAGTTCTTC
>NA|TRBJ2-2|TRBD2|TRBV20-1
CSAGVAGGGGELFF
TGCAGTGCCGGGGTAGCGGGGGGTGGAGGGGAGCTGTTTTTT
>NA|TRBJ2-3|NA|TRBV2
CASSGGIATDTQYF
TGTGCCAGCAGTGGTGGAATAGCAACAGATACGCAGTATTTT
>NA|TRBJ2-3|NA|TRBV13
CASSLLMGPTNTDTQYF
TGTGCCAGCAGCCTCCTAATGGGACCAACGAACACAGATACGCAGTATTTT
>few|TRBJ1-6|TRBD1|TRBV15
CATSEAGGWNSPLHF
TGTGCCACCAGCGAAGCAGGGGGCTGGAATTCACCCCTCCACTTT
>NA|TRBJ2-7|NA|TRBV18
CASSPPGYGGSYEQYF
TGTGCCAGCTCACCCCCTGGGTATGGGGGCTCCTACGAGCAGTACTTC
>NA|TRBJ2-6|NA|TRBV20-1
CSARGSLSGANVLTF
TGCAGTGCTAGAGGGTCCCTCTCTGGGGCCAACGTCCTGACTTTC
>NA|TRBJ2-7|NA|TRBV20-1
CSASGSRYEQYF
TGCAGTGCTAGCGGGAGTAGGTACGAGCAGTACTTC
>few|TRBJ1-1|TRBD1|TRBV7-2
CASSLEIDREAFF
TGTGCCAGCAGCTTAGAAATCGACAGGGAGGCTTTCTTT
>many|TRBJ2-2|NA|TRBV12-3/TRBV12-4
CASSSPTLTGELFF
TGTGCCAGCAGTTCTCCTACACTCACCGGGGAGCTGTTTTTT
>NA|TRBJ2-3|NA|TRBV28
CASSLNSQPDTQYF
TGTGCCAGCAGTTTGAACAGCCAGCCAGATACGCAGTATTTT